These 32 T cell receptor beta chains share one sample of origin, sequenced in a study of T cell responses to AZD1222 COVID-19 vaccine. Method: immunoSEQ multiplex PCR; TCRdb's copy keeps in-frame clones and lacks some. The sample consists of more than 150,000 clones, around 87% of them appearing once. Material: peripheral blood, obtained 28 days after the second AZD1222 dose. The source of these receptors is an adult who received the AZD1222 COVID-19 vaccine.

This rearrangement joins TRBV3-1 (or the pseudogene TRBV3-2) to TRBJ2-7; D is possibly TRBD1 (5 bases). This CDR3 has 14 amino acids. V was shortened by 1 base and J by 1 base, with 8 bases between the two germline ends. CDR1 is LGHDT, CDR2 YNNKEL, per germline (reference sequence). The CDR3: CASSQGPGSYEQYF. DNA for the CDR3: TGTGCCAGCAGCCAAGGTCCAGGGTCCTACGAGCAGTACTTC.

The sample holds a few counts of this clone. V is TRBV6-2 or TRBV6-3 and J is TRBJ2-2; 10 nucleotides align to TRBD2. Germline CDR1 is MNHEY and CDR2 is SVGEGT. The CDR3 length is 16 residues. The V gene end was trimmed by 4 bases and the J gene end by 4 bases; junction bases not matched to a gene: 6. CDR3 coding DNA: TGTGCCAGCAGTTTGACAGCGGGAGGGGGCACCGGGGAGCTGTTTTTT. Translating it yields CASSLTAGGGTGELFF.

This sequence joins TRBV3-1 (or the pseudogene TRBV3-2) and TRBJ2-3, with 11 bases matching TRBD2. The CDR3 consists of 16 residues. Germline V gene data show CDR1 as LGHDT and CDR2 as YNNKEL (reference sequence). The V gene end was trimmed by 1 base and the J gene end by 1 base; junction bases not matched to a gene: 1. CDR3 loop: CASSQVSGRGTDTQYF. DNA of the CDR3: TGTGCCAGCAGCCAAGTTAGCGGGAGGGGCACAGATACGCAGTATTTT.

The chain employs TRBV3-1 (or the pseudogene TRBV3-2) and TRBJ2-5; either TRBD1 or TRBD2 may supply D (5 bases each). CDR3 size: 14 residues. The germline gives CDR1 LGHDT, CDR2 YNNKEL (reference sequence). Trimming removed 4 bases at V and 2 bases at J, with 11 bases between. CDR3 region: CASSPRGQQETQYF. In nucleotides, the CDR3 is TGTGCCAGCAGCCCCCGGGGCCAACAAGAGACCCAGTACTTC.

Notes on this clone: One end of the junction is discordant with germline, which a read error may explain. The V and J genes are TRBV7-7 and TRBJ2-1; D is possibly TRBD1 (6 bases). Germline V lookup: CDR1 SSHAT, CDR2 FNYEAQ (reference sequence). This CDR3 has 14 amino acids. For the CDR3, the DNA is TGTGCTAGCAGCTTATCACAGGGCCAGAATGAGCAGTTCTTC. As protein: CASSLSQGQNEQFF.

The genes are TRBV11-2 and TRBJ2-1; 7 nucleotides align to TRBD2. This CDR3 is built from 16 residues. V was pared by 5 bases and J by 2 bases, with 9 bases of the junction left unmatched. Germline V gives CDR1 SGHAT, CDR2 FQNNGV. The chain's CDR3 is CASSPRLASAYNEQFF. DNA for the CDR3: TGTGCCAGCAGCCCTAGACTAGCCTCTGCCTACAATGAGCAGTTCTTC.

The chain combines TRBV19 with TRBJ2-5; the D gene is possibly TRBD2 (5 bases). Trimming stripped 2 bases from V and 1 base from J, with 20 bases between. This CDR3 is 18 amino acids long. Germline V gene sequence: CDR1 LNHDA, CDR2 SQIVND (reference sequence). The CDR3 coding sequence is TGTGCCAGTAGTATAAAGCTTGGGCGAGGGCAGTCCCAAGAGACCCAGTACTTC. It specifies CASSIKLGRGQSQETQYF.

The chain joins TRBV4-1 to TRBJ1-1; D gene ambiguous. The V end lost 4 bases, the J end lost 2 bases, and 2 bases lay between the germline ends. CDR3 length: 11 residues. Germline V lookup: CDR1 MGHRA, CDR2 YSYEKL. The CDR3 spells CASSRNTEAFF. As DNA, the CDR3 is TGCGCCAGCAGCCGAAACACTGAAGCTTTCTTT.

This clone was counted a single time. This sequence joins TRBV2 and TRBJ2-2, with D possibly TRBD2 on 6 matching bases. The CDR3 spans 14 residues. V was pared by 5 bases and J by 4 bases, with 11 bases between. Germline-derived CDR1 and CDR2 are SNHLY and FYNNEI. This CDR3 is CASSPLASTGELFF. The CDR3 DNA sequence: TGTGCCAGCAGTCCTCTAGCGAGCACCGGGGAGCTGTTTTTT.

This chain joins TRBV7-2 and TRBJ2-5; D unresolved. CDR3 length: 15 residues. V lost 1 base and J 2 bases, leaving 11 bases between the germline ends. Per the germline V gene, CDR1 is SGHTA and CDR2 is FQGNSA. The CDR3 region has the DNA TGTGCCAGCAGCTTAGTAAAGGGTGGTCAAGAGACCCAGTACTTC. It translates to CASSLVKGGQETQYF.

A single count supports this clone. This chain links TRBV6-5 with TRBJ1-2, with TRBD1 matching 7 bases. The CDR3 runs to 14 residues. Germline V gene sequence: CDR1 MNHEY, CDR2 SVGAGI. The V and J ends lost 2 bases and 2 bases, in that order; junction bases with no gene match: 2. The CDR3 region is CASSYQTGNYGYTF. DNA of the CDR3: TGTGCCAGCAGTTACCAGACAGGGAACTATGGCTACACCTTC.

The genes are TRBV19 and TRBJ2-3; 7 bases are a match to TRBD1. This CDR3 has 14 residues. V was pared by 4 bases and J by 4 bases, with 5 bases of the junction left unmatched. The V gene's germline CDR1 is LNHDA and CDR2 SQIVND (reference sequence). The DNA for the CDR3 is TGTGCCAGTAGTAATGGACAGGTGGCAGATACGCAGTATTTT. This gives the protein CASSNGQVADTQYF.

This chain's CDR3 is CASSQWGSGRAPDTQYF. The CDR3 coding sequence is TGCGCCAGCAGCCAATGGGGGAGCGGGAGGGCCCCAGATACGCAGTATTTT. The chain is built from TRBV4-1 and TRBJ2-3, with 10 bases lining up with TRBD2. CDR1 MGHRA and CDR2 YSYEKL come from the germline V gene. The trim removed 2 bases at V and 4 bases at J, leaving 9 bases unmatched. This CDR3 contains 17 residues.

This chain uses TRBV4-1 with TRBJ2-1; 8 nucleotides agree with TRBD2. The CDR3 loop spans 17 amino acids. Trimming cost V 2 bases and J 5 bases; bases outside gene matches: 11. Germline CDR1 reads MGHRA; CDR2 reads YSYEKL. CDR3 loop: CASSQNRAGALNNEQFF. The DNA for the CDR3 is TGCGCCAGCAGCCAAAATCGAGCGGGGGCGTTGAACAATGAGCAGTTCTTC.

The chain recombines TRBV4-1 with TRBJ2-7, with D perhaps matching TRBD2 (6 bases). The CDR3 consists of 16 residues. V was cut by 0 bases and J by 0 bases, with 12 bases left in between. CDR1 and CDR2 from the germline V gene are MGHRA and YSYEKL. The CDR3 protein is CASSQDYGSYSYEQYF. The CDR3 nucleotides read TGCGCCAGCAGCCAAGATTACGGGAGTTACTCCTACGAGCAGTACTTC.

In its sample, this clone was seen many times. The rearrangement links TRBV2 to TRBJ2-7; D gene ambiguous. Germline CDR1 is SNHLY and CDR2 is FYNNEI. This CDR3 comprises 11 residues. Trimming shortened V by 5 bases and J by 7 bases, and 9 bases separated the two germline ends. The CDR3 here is CASSPLLEQYF. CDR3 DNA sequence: TGTGCCAGCAGTCCTCTTTTAGAGCAGTACTTC.

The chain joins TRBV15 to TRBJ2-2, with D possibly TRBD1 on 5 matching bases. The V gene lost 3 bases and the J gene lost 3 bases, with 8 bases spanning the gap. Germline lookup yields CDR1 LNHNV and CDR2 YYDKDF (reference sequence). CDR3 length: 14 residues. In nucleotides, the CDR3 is TGTGCCACCAGCAGGGACATTGACACCGGGGAGCTGTTTTTT. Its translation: CATSRDIDTGELFF.

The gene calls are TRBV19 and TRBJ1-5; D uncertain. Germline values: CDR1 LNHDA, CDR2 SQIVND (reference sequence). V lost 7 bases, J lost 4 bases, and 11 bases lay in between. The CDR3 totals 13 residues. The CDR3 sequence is CASTDVGNQPQHF. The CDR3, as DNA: TGTGCCAGTACTGATGTAGGGAATCAGCCCCAGCATTTT.

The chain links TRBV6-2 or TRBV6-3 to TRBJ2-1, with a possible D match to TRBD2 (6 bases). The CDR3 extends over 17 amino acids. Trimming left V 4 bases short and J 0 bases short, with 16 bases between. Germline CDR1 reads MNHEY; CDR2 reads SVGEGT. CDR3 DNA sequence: TGTGCCAGCAGTTCCCTAGCGTGGAGTAACTCCTACAATGAGCAGTTCTTC. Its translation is CASSSLAWSNSYNEQFF.

The CDR3 bases are TGTGCCAGCAGCTTTAAACAGGGGTCGGAGAATCAGCCCCAGCATTTT. It codes for CASSFKQGSENQPQHF. This chain uses TRBV5-4 with TRBJ1-5, with 7 bases that match TRBD1. Germline CDR1 SGHNT, CDR2 YYREEE (reference sequence). This CDR3 comprises 16 residues. V trimming: 2 bases; J trimming: 4 bases; junction bases outside the gene matches: 9.

In DNA, the CDR3 is TGTGCCAGCAGTTACTCGAGGGGTGGAGTTGGTGAGCAGTACTTC. Translating it yields CASSYSRGGVGEQYF. This rearrangement joins TRBV6-5 to TRBJ2-7; D is tentatively TRBD1 or TRBD2 (5 bases each). The CDR3 length is 15 residues. V was clipped by 0 bases and J by 7 bases, with 16 bases between them. Germline loops: CDR1 MNHEY, CDR2 SVGAGI.

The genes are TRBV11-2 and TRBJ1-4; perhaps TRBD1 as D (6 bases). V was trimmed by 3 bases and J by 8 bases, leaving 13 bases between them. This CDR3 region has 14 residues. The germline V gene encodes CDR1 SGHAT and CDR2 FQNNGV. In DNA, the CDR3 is TGTGCCAGCAGCTTCGGCAGGGGAGGGGAAAAACTGTTTTTT. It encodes CASSFGRGGEKLFF. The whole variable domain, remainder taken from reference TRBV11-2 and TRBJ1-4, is EAGVAQSPRYKIIEKRQSVAFWCNPISGHATLYWYQQILGQGPKLLIQFQNNGVVDDSQLPKDRFSAERLKGVDSTLKIQPAKLEDSAVYLCASSFGRGGEKLFFGSGTQLSVL.

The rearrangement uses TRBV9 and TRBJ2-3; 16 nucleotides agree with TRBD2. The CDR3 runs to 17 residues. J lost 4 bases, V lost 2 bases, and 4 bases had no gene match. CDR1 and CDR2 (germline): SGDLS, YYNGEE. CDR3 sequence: CASSVGLAGGFADTQYF. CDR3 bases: TGTGCCAGCAGCGTGGGACTAGCGGGAGGGTTTGCAGATACGCAGTATTTT. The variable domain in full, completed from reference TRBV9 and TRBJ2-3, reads DSGVTQTPKHLITATGQRVTLRCSPRSGDLSVYWYQQSLDQGLQFLIQYYNGEERAKGNILERFSAQQFPDLHSELNLSSLELGDSALYFCASSVGLAGGFADTQYFGPGTRLTVL.

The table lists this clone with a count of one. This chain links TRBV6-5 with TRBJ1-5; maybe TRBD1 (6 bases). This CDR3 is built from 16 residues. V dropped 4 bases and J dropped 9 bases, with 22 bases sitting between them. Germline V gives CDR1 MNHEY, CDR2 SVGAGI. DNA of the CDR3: TGTGCCAGCAGTTCCAGGGGCCGGGGATTCGAACGGCCCCAGCATTTT. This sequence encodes CASSSRGRGFERPQHF.

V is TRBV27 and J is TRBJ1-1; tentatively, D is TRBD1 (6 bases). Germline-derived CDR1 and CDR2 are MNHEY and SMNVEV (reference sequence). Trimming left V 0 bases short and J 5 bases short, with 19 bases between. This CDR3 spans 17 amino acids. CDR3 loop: CASSLSGGGTRGTEAFF. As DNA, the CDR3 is TGTGCCAGCAGTTTATCGGGAGGGGGGACTCGGGGAACTGAAGCTTTCTTT.

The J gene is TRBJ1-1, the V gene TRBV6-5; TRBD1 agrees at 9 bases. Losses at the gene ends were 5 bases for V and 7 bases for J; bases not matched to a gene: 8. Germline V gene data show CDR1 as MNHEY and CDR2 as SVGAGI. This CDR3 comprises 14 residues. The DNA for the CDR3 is TGTGCCAGCAGTCCTACAGGGGGCGACGGTGAAGCTTTCTTT. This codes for CASSPTGGDGEAFF.

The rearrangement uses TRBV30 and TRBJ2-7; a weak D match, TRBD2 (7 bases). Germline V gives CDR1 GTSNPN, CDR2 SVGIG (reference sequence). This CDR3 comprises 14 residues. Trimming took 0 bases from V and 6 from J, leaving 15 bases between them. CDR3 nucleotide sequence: TGTGCCTGGAGTGTACGGGGGGCACGGGGCGAGCAGTACTTC. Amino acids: CAWSVRGARGEQYF.

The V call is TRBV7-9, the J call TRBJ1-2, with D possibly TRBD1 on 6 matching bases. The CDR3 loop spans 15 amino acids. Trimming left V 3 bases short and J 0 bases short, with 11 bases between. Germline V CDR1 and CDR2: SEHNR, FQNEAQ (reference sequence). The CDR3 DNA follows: TGTGCCAGCAGCTTGGCAGGGGTTCCTAACTATGGCTACACCTTC. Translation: CASSLAGVPNYGYTF.

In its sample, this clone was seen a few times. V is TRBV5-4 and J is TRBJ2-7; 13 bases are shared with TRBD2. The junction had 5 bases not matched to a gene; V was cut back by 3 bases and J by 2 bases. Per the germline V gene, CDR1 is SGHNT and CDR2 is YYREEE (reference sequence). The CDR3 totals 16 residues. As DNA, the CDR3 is TGTGCCAGCAGCTCGCCTACTAGCGGGAGGGCCTACGAGCAGTACTTC. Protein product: CASSSPTSGRAYEQYF.

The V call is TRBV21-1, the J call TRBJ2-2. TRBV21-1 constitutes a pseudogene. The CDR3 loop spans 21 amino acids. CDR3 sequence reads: CASSKDPPQNTEGHGTGELFF. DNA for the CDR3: TGTGCCAGCAGCAAAGATCCCCCCCAAAACACTGAGGGGCATGGCACCGGGGAGCTGTTTTTT.

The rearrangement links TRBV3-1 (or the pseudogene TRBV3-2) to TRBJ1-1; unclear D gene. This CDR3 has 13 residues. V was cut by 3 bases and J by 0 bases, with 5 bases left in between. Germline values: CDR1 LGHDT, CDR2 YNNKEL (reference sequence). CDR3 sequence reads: CASSHGMNTEAFF. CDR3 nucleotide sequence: TGTGCCAGCAGCCACGGTATGAACACTGAAGCTTTCTTT.

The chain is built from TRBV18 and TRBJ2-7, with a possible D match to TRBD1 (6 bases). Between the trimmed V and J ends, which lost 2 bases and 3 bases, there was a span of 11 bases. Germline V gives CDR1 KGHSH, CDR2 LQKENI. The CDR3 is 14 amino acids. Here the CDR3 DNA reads TGTGCCAGCTCACCAGGACAGACGGGCTACGAGCAGTACTTC. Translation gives CASSPGQTGYEQYF. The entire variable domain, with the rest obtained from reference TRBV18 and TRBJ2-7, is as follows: NAGVMQNPRHLVRRRGQEARLRCSPMKGHSHVYWYRQLPEEGLKFMVYLQKENIIDESGMPKERFSAEFPKEGPSILRIQQVVRGDSAAYFCASSPGQTGYEQYFGPGTRLTVT.